A single sample gave rise to the 15 T cell receptor beta chains below, sequenced in a study of blood T cell repertoires in COVID-19. Only in-frame clones appear in the TCRdb table, and some are missing; sequencing was by immunoSEQ multiplex PCR. The sample has a few hundred thousand clones; roughly 87% are singletons. Sequenced material: PBMCs or T cells enriched from blood (not recorded which). All receptors derive from a woman aged 18-29 years who had recovered from COVID-19.

A single count supports this clone. The chain recombines TRBV28 with TRBJ2-1, with D uncertain. The CDR3 is 16 residues long. CDR1 is MDHEN and CDR2 is SYDVKM in the germline V gene. The V end was cut by 4 bases, the J end by 0 bases, with 13 bases between. CDR3 in amino acids: CASSSPAPSSYNEQFF. The CDR3 DNA reads as TGTGCCAGCAGTTCACCGGCCCCTAGCTCCTACAATGAGCAGTTCTTC.

The rearrangement links TRBV3-1 (or the pseudogene TRBV3-2) to TRBJ2-5, with 7 positions matching TRBD1. With V trimmed by 3 bases and J by 4 bases, 8 bases remained unmatched. Germline values: CDR1 LGHDT, CDR2 YNNKEL (reference sequence). The CDR3 is made up of 15 amino acids. CDR3 in DNA: TGTGCCAGCAGCCACTCAGGGGCAGGGGGAGAGACCCAGTACTTC. Its protein is CASSHSGAGGETQYF.

The gene calls are TRBV6-2 or TRBV6-3 and TRBJ1-5; D is uncertain. Germline V gene lookup returns CDR1 MNHEY and CDR2 SVGEGT. The V gene lost 6 bases and the J gene lost 5 bases, with 14 bases spanning the gap. The CDR3 spans 14 residues. CDR3: CASSLLPQYQPQHF. CDR3 in DNA: TGTGCCAGCAGCCTACTTCCCCAATATCAGCCCCAGCATTTT.

This rearrangement joins TRBV7-2 to TRBJ2-3; maybe TRBD2 (5 bases). The CDR3 sequence is 15 residues long. Per the germline V gene, CDR1 is SGHTA and CDR2 is FQGNSA. V gave up 4 bases and J gave up 1 base, with 12 bases separating them. This chain's CDR3 is CASSSQRSGTDTQYF. The CDR3 bases are TGTGCCAGCAGCTCGCAGCGGTCGGGCACAGATACGCAGTATTTT.

This sequence joins TRBV19 and TRBJ1-2, with D possibly matching TRBD1 (6 bases). With 8 bases removed from V and 4 bases from J, the gap between germline ends came to 14 bases. From germline, CDR1 is LNHDA and CDR2 SQIVND (reference sequence). This CDR3 region has 13 residues. The CDR3 here is CASGDKTLYGYTF. In DNA, the CDR3 is TGTGCCAGTGGGGACAAGACCCTCTATGGCTACACCTTC.

This clone was seen only once. The chain is built from TRBV28 and TRBJ1-2; D is unresolved. V gave up 7 bases and J gave up 0 bases, with 12 bases separating them. This CDR3 has 14 amino acids. Germline V CDR1 and CDR2: MDHEN, SYDVKM. CDR3 DNA sequence: TGTGCCAGCAAAGACGACGGGACTAACTATGGCTACACCTTC. Translation gives CASKDDGTNYGYTF.

This clone was counted only a few times. The J gene is TRBJ2-7, the V gene TRBV5-1; TRBD1 might be the D (6 bases). The CDR3 has 16 residues. The germline gives CDR1 SGHRS, CDR2 YFSETQ. V dropped 0 bases and J dropped 0 bases, with 13 bases sitting between them. DNA of the CDR3: TGCGCCAGCAGCTTGGATGGACAGAGTAGCTCCTACGAGCAGTACTTC. It codes for CASSLDGQSSSYEQYF.

This chain joins TRBV13 and TRBJ2-7; D unclear. The germline V and J ends were trimmed by 5 bases and 3 bases, with 8 bases remaining between them. Germline CDR1 reads PRHDT; CDR2 reads FYEKMQ (reference sequence). This CDR3 spans 12 amino acids. The CDR3 DNA follows: TGTGCCAGCAGCGCCGGAGACTACGAGCAGTACTTC. Its protein product is CASSAGDYEQYF.

The CDR3 DNA sequence: TGTGCCAGCAGGTGGACAGGGTTAAAAGAGACCCAGTACTTC. Translation gives CASRWTGLKETQYF. The V gene is TRBV28, the J gene TRBJ2-5, with 8 bases lining up with TRBD1. The CDR3 loop spans 14 amino acids. Germline CDR1 MDHEN, CDR2 SYDVKM. Unmatched junction bases numbered 6, after V lost 6 bases and J lost 3 bases.

Details on this clone: Other DNA sequences in the sample encode the same CDR3. This chain links TRBV4-3 with TRBJ2-7; TRBD1 might be the D (5 bases). The CDR3 is made up of 13 amino acids. The germline V gene encodes CDR1 LGHNA and CDR2 YSLEER. Trimming stripped 4 bases from V and 4 bases from J, with 11 bases between. The CDR3 nucleotides read TGCGCCAGCAGCCTTAGGCAGGGTTACGAGCAGTACTTC. Translation gives CASSLRQGYEQYF.

The CDR3 sequence: CASSQRPTAGGTGDTQYF. The CDR3 nucleotides are TGTGCCAGCAGCCAACGGCCGACGGCGGGGGGGACGGGAGATACGCAGTATTTT. This chain uses TRBV7-9 with TRBJ2-3; 9 bases fit TRBD2. Trimming removed 5 bases from V and 5 bases from J; junction bases left unmatched: 17. Germline V gene sequence: CDR1 SEHNR, CDR2 FQNEAQ (reference sequence). The CDR3 extends over 18 amino acids. Based on the CDR3 plus reference TRBV7-9 and TRBJ2-3, the full variable domain is DTGVSQNPRHKITKRGQNVTFRCDPISEHNRLYWYRQTLGQGPEFLTYFQNEAQLEKSRLLSDRFSAERPKGSFSTLEIQRTEQGDSAMYLCASSQRPTAGGTGDTQYFGPGTRLTVL.

This clone was seen once. The chain links TRBV2 to TRBJ2-1; D not certain. CDR1 and CDR2 (germline): SNHLY, FYNNEI. This CDR3 contains 15 residues. V lost 2 bases, J lost 1 base, and 9 bases lay in between. CDR3 protein: CASSEFGISYNEQFF. The CDR3 nucleotides are TGTGCCAGCAGTGAATTCGGTATTTCCTACAATGAGCAGTTCTTC.

V is TRBV10-3 and J is TRBJ1-2; TRBD1 aligns across 11 bases. This CDR3 comprises 17 residues. The germline V gene has CDR1 ENHRY and CDR2 SYGVKD. The V gene end was trimmed by 3 bases and the J gene end by 7 bases; junction bases not matched to a gene: 13. The CDR3 reads CAISDRKADRGRFGYTF. The DNA for the CDR3 is TGTGCCATCAGTGATCGGAAGGCGGACAGGGGGCGCTTTGGCTACACCTTC.

The rearrangement links TRBV4-2 to TRBJ2-5; 15 bases are shared with TRBD2. V gave up 2 bases and J gave up 4 bases; unmatched junction bases: 11. Germline V gene data show CDR1 as LGHNA and CDR2 as YNFKEQ. The CDR3 spans 19 residues. CDR3 DNA sequence: TGTGCCAGCAGCCAATCATGGACTAGCGGGGGGGCTGTGACAGAGACCCAGTACTTC. This sequence encodes CASSQSWTSGGAVTETQYF.

The chain links TRBV18 to TRBJ1-1; weak D call: TRBD1 (6 bases). CDR1 is KGHSH, CDR2 LQKENI, per germline. Trimming shortened V by 3 bases and J by 6 bases, and 20 bases separated the two germline ends. This CDR3 spans 16 amino acids. The CDR3 protein is CASSPRRGGAVAEAFF. The CDR3 region has the DNA TGTGCCAGCTCACCGCGACGTGGGGGGGCGGTCGCTGAAGCTTTCTTT.